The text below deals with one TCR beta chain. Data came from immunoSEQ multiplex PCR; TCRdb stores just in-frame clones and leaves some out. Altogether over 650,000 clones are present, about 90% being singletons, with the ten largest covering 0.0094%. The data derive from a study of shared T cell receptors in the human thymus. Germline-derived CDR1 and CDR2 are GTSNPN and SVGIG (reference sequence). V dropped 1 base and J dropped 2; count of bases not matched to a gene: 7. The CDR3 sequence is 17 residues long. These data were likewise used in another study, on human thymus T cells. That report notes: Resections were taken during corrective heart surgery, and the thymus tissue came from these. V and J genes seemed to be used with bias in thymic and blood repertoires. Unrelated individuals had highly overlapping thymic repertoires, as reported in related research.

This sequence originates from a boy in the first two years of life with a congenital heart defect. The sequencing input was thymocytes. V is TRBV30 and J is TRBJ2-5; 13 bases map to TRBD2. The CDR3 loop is CAWSGTSGRGIQETQYF. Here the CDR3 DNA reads TGTGCCTGGAGTGGGACTAGCGGGAGAGGGATACAAGAGACCCAGTACTTC.